The 15 T cell receptor beta chains in this list originate from one sample, sequenced in a study of tumor and adjacent non-tumor tissue in lung cancer. RNA was extracted from bulk tissue without any cell sorting. The library came from three nested PCR rounds adapted from ARM-PCR protocols. One entry per CDR3 protein results from TCRdb running MiXCR on the multiplex PCR reads. The sample lists 90,000 to 110,000 distinct CDR3 sequences, 75% occurring once. Sequenced: lung tumor tissue. These receptors all come from a woman aged 55-70 years with non-small cell lung cancer.

The rearrangement uses TRBV20-1 and TRBJ1-5, with D unresolved. Germline loops: CDR1 DFQATT, CDR2 SNEGSKA (reference sequence). The CDR3 contains 12 residues. CDR3 in amino acids: CNAGKGYQPQHF. The CDR3 nucleotides read TGCAATGCCGGAAAGGGCTATCAGCCCCAGCATTTT.

This clonotype was found once. A single base separates this from a much larger clone, so it may be a read error. CDR3 loop: CASSLSVQTAYNEHFF. The CDR3 region has the DNA TGTGCCAGCAGCTTGTCGGTCCAAACAGCGTACAATGAGCATTTCTTC. The V gene is TRBV5-4, the J gene TRBJ2-1; D unresolved. Per germline, CDR1 SGHNT and CDR2 YYREEE (reference sequence). This CDR3 is 16 amino acids long.

This clonotype appeared once. A single base separates this from a much larger clone, so it may be a read error. V and J are TRBV6-6 and TRBJ1-5, with D possibly TRBD1 on 6 matching bases. The CDR3 extends over 17 amino acids. Trimming cost V 7 bases and J 2 bases, with 21 bases left between them. From germline, CDR1 is MNHNY and CDR2 SVGAGI (reference sequence). The CDR3 protein is CASNDPSQGDGNQPQHF. For the CDR3, the DNA is TGTGCCAGCAATGACCCCTCACAGGGAGATGGCAATCAGCCCCAGCATTTT.

Note on this clonotype: A read error may be the cause here, since a much bigger clone is one base away. The J gene is TRBJ1-1, the V gene TRBV12-3 or TRBV12-4; D may be TRBD1 (5 bases). The CDR3 has 12 amino acids. CDR3 nucleotides: TGTGTCAGCAGCTTGACAGAAACTGAAGCTTTCTTT. It encodes CVSSLTETEAFF.

Note on this clonotype: Without the conserved terminal phenylalanine or tryptophan, this CDR3 likely stems from a read error. The V and J genes are TRBV20-1 and TRBJ2-1, with TRBD2 matching over 9 bases. J was trimmed by 8 bases and V by 6 bases; bases with no gene match: 11. Germline CDR1 DFQATT, CDR2 SNEGSKA (reference sequence). The CDR3 length is 14 residues. CDR3 nucleotide sequence: TGCAGTGCGGGGTCTAGCGGGATCAGAGATGAGCAGTTCGTC. This sequence encodes CSAGSSGIRDEQFV.

About this clonotype itself: The germline gene is not matched at one end of the junction; a read error may be the cause. The gene calls are TRBV6-5 and TRBJ1-1; D is unresolved. The length of the CDR3 is 13 residues. The germline V gene encodes CDR1 MNHEY and CDR2 SVGAGI. The chain's CDR3 is CAISYQIGLQTFF. Here the CDR3 DNA reads TGCGCCATCAGCTACCAAATCGGGCTCCAAACTTTCTTT.

Notes on this clonotype: A read error may produce the germline difference seen at one junction end. The chain employs TRBV4-2 and TRBJ2-3, with 7 nucleotides matching TRBD1. Germline V CDR1 and CDR2: LGHNA, YNFKEQ. CDR3 length: 16 amino acids. The CDR3 here is CASSAGQELRTYTQYF. As DNA, the CDR3 is TGTGCCAGCAGCGCCGGACAGGAGCTGCGCACATATACGCAGTATTTT.

This rearrangement joins TRBV19 to TRBJ1-5, with a weak D call TRBD1 (6 bases). The V gene's germline CDR1 is LNHDA and CDR2 SQIVND (reference sequence). The V and J ends lost 3 bases and 8 bases respectively, with 11 bases between them. The CDR3 runs 13 residues. CDR3 sequence: CASSIAGVEPQHF. CDR3 DNA sequence: TGTGCCAGTAGTATCGCAGGGGTCGAGCCCCAGCATTTT.

The table lists this clonotype with a few counts. The chain joins TRBV12-3 or TRBV12-4 to TRBJ1-2; D is unclear. The CDR3 spans 15 residues. V lost 8 bases and J 0 bases, leaving 16 bases between the germline ends. Here the CDR3 DNA reads TGTGCCAGCCGCCTGGGAAGTGGAACTAACTATGGCTACACCTTC. Translating it yields CASRLGSGTNYGYTF.

Comment on this clonotype: The junction does not match germline at one end; this may be a read error. The chain combines TRBV11-1 with TRBJ2-2; 7 bases are shared with TRBD1. Germline loops: CDR1 SGHAT, CDR2 FQDESV (reference sequence). This CDR3 spans 16 amino acids. CDR3 sequence: CASSAWTGVNTGELLF. The DNA for the CDR3 is TGTGCCAGCAGCGCCTGGACAGGAGTGAACACTGGGGAGCTGTTATTT.

The CDR3 here is CASSFNIGVYTQYF. The DNA for the CDR3 is TGTGCCAGCAGCTTTAACATCGGGGTATATACGCAGTATTTT. The rearrangement joins TRBV12-3 or TRBV12-4 to TRBJ2-3; perhaps TRBD2 as D (5 bases). The V end lost 6 bases, the J end lost 7 bases, and 17 bases lay between the germline ends. CDR3 length: 14 residues.

J is TRBJ2-4 and V is TRBV12-3 or TRBV12-4, with a weak D call TRBD1 (5 bases). Deletions cut 6 bases from V and 6 bases from J, with 18 bases between. This CDR3 has 15 amino acids. In DNA form, the CDR3 reads TGTGCCAGCAGCCTCGACTGGAACGACAGAAACATTCAGTACTTC. Encoded protein: CASSLDWNDRNIQYF.

To note about this clonotype: An end of the junction does not agree with germline; a read error may underlie this. The chain has TRBV4-3 and TRBJ2-1; 13 bases are shared with TRBD2. The CDR3 is made up of 16 amino acids. Germline V gene data show CDR1 as LGHNA and CDR2 as YSLEER. The CDR3 sequence: CASCQGTSGKLNMQFF. CDR3 bases: TGCGCCAGCTGCCAAGGGACTAGCGGGAAGTTGAATATGCAGTTCTTC.

Concerning this clonotype: Lacking the conserved final phenylalanine or tryptophan, this CDR3 likely reflects a read error. V and J are TRBV28 and TRBJ2-5, with 11 bases aligning to TRBD2. CDR1 and CDR2 from the germline V gene are MDHEN and SYDVKM. The CDR3 spans 15 residues. Here the CDR3 reads CASRYAGLAGETQYS. CDR3 in DNA: TGTGCAAGCCGTTACGCCGGACTAGCGGGAGAGACCCAGTACTCC.

A remark on this clonotype: Since a much larger clone is just one base distant, this may be a read error. The CDR3 here is CSVPKVVETQYF. DNA of the CDR3: TGCAGTGTCCCAAAGGTTGTGGAGACCCAGTACTTC. This chain joins TRBV20-1 and TRBJ2-5; D is undetermined. V shed 7 bases and J shed 5 bases, with 14 bases lying between them. CDR1 and CDR2 from the germline V gene are DFQATT and SNEGSKA (reference sequence). The CDR3 loop spans 12 amino acids.